Shown below are 13 T cell receptor beta chains from a single sample sequenced in a study of Graves' ophthalmopathy and Graves' hyperthyroidism (dated by TCRdb to the late 2010s). Sequencing used an Illumina HiSeq 2000. For repertoire sequencing, the TCR beta CDR3 regions were amplified from RNA transcripts. The first round of RT-PCR was done with HTBI primers and the Qiagen OneStep RT-PCR kit, and was followed by a second round of multiplex PCR, then size selection and purification. Through fastp at Q25 and MiXCR, TCRdb rebuilt clones from the public reads, retaining in-frame beta chains. A single entry per CDR3 protein holds the most common genes and DNA from its merged rows. This sample comprises 500,000 to 700,000 distinct CDR3 sequences, under 45% of them detected only once. In total, the top ten clones hold about 4% of the sample. Sample: peripheral blood or thyroid tissue (not recorded which). The receptors originated from an adult man with Graves' hyperthyroidism.

This clonotype was seen repeatedly, ten times or more. The chain links TRBV24-1 to TRBJ2-2, with D perhaps TRBD1 (5 bases). CDR1 is KGHDR, CDR2 SFDVKD, per germline. With 5 bases removed from V and 7 bases from J, the gap between germline ends came to 7 bases. The CDR3 is made up of 12 amino acids. The CDR3 DNA reads TGTGCCACCAGTGGACAGATCGGGGAGCTGTTTTTT. Protein product: CATSGQIGELFF.

This clonotype was observed a handful of times. This chain links TRBV6-5 with TRBJ1-5; D is undetermined. The CDR3 sequence is 15 residues long. The V gene lost 5 bases and the J gene lost 1 base, with 12 bases spanning the gap. Germline V gene lookup returns CDR1 MNHEY and CDR2 SVGAGI. The CDR3 DNA reads TGTGCCAGCAGTGTAGCCCCTGCGAGCAATCAGCCCCAGCATTTT. Translation gives CASSVAPASNQPQHF.

The chain's CDR3 is CASSSLRLAGEQETQYF. The CDR3 bases are TGTGCCAGCAGCTCCTTACGACTAGCAGGGGAGCAAGAGACCCAGTACTTC. This chain links TRBV11-2 with TRBJ2-5, with D possibly being TRBD2 (7 bases). From germline, CDR1 is SGHAT and CDR2 FQNNGV. The CDR3 sequence is 17 residues long. V lost 4 bases and J 2 bases, leaving 20 bases between the germline ends.

This clonotype was seen many times. The rearrangement links TRBV5-5 to TRBJ1-2; 12 bases line up with TRBD1. Trimming cost V 3 bases and J 7 bases; bases outside gene matches: 10. The V gene's germline CDR1 is SGHKS and CDR2 YYEKEE (reference sequence). This CDR3 has 16 amino acids. The DNA of the CDR3 is TGTGCCAGCAGCTCGCAACCGGGACAGGGGGCCTTTGGCTACACCTTC. It yields the protein CASSSQPGQGAFGYTF. Full variable domain (rest looked up from reference TRBV5-5 and TRBJ1-2): DAGVTQSPTHLIKTRGQQVTLRCSPISGHKSVSWYQQVLGQGPQFIFQYYEKEERGRGNFPDRFSARQFPNYSSELNVNALLLGDSALYLCASSSQPGQGAFGYTFGSGTRLTVV.

Ten or more counts support this clonotype. The V gene is TRBV19, the J gene TRBJ1-5; 9 bases align to TRBD1. V was pared by 5 bases and J by 7 bases, with 6 bases of the junction left unmatched. Per germline, CDR1 LNHDA and CDR2 SQIVND (reference sequence). CDR3 size: 14 residues. The CDR3 spells CASSSQGAGQPQHF. The CDR3 DNA reads as TGTGCCAGTAGTTCACAGGGGGCAGGGCAGCCCCAGCATTTT.

A remark on this clonotype: Lacking the conserved final phenylalanine or tryptophan, this CDR3 likely reflects a read error. Because the CDR3's place on the DNA is in doubt, the DNA is left out and the CDR3 is given as listed by TCRdb. This chain uses TRBV7-6 with TRBJ1-4. CDR1 and CDR2 (germline): SGHVS, FNYEAQ. The CDR3 numbers 9 amino acids, ends counted. The CDR3 sequence: CASSLVEVS.

The chain uses TRBV11-1 and TRBJ1-1, with D possibly being TRBD1 (6 bases). The CDR3 contains 14 residues. Trimming cost V 5 bases and J 3 bases, with 13 bases left between them. Germline-derived CDR1 and CDR2 are SGHAT and FQDESV (reference sequence). This CDR3 is CASSPTTGHTEAFF. CDR3 in DNA: TGTGCCAGCAGCCCTACGACAGGTCACACTGAAGCTTTCTTT.

The gene calls are TRBV12-3 or TRBV12-4 and TRBJ1-3, with no clear D. Trimming shortened V by 1 base and J by 3 bases, and 13 bases separated the two germline ends. There are 16 residues in the CDR3. CDR3 coding DNA: TGTGCCAGCAGTTTAGGGGCCCCTGGATTTGGAAACACCATATATTTT. Its protein product is CASSLGAPGFGNTIYF.

The CDR3 DNA reads TGCAGCAGTGAATCTCGCGGGAGGGCCATCGAGACCCAGTACTTC. Its protein product is CSSESRGRAIETQYF. This rearrangement joins TRBV29-1 to TRBJ2-5, with 9 bases fitting TRBD2. In germline, CDR1 is SQVTM, CDR2 ANQGSEA. Trimming took 8 bases from V and 5 from J; bases not matched to a gene: 15. The CDR3 has 15 amino acids.

With respect to this clonotype: A much larger clonotype is one base distant, so this may be a read error. The chain combines TRBV15 with TRBJ1-5, with 7 nucleotides matching TRBD1. Germline CDR1 is LNHNV and CDR2 is YYDKDF (reference sequence). Trimming cost V 4 bases and J 4 bases; bases outside gene matches: 7. This CDR3 is built from 15 residues. CDR3 sequence (DNA): TGTGCCACCAGCACCCAGGACAGGATAAATCAGCCCCAGCATTTT. This gives the protein CATSTQDRINQPQHF.

The J gene is TRBJ2-7, the V gene TRBV29-1, with 14 bases lining up with TRBD2. Germline CDR1 is SQVTM and CDR2 is ANQGSEA. This CDR3 is 15 amino acids long. J lost 6 bases, V lost 5 bases, and 9 bases had no gene match. Here the CDR3 reads CSVPGTSGSRGEQYF. The CDR3 DNA sequence: TGCAGCGTTCCCGGGACTAGCGGGAGTCGGGGCGAGCAGTACTTC.

The chain uses TRBV5-6 and TRBJ1-1; D gene ambiguous. The CDR3 is made up of 11 amino acids. Trimming took off 6 bases at V and 4 bases at J, with 7 bases between the two ends. Looked up from germline, CDR1 is SGHDT and CDR2 is YYEEEE. The CDR3 DNA reads as TGTGCCAGCATTAGACGCACTGAAGCTTTCTTT. It codes for CASIRRTEAFF.

Note on this clonotype: Compared with germline, one end of the junction differs, possibly owing to a read error. This chain uses TRBV10-2 with TRBJ2-3; D might be TRBD2 (6 bases). CDR3 length: 14 residues. CDR1 and CDR2 (germline): WSHSY, SAAADI. CDR3 bases: TGCGCCAGCAGTAAGTCGATTGGGGAGGTTCCGCAGTATTTT. Translation gives CASSKSIGEVPQYF.